A single T cell receptor beta chain is shown here with its context. What it recognizes is unknown. Assay used: immunoSEQ multiplex PCR; TCRdb lists only in-frame clones, some missing. The sample lists 1,100,000 or so clones; around 82% were seen once. Those who donated, Caucasian adults without exception, all lived in Nashville, Tennessee. In the CD4+ fraction, cells were divided into CD45RA+ naive and CD45RA-negative memory subsets. Germline CDR1 MDHEN, CDR2 SYDVKM. The V and J ends lost 2 bases and 6 bases respectively, with 11 bases between them. CDR3 size: 14 residues. This sample was included in a study of shared clonotypes between healthy human individuals. General study findings and limits: Against clonotypes common to all four donors, non-shared ones had lower generation probabilities. The small donor group covered limited genetic and exposure diversity.

This chain uses TRBV28 with TRBJ1-5; D is undetermined. This TCR was recovered from a man younger than 35 in good health. Some clones in this sample may be carry-over from other donors' samples. Sequenced input: memory CD4+ T cells from PBMCs. The subset is: CD45RA-negative fraction. The CDR3 protein is CASSLRWDGQPQHF. CDR3 in DNA: TGTGCCAGCAGTTTAAGGTGGGATGGTCAGCCCCAGCATTTT.